The T cell receptor (beta chain) described here comes from a study of blood T cell repertoires in COVID-19. CDR3 length: 17 amino acids. V lost 0 bases, J lost 0 bases, and 9 bases stayed unmatched. CDR1 and CDR2 from the germline V gene are SGHRS and YFSETQ. The data were produced by immunoSEQ multiplex PCR, yet TCRdb's version contains in-frame clones alone and is incomplete. Counted here are roughly 98,000 clones, around 82% occurring once; the ten biggest clones make up approximately 10%. The TCR was taken from a man in his sixties or seventies with active or convalescent COVID-19. Input material: peripheral blood. This chain joins TRBV5-1 and TRBJ2-7, with 7 bases fitting TRBD1. Here the CDR3 DNA reads TGCGCCAGCAGCTTGGGACAGGGCCGATCAAGCTCCTACGAGCAGTACTTC. It specifies CASSLGQGRSSSYEQYF.